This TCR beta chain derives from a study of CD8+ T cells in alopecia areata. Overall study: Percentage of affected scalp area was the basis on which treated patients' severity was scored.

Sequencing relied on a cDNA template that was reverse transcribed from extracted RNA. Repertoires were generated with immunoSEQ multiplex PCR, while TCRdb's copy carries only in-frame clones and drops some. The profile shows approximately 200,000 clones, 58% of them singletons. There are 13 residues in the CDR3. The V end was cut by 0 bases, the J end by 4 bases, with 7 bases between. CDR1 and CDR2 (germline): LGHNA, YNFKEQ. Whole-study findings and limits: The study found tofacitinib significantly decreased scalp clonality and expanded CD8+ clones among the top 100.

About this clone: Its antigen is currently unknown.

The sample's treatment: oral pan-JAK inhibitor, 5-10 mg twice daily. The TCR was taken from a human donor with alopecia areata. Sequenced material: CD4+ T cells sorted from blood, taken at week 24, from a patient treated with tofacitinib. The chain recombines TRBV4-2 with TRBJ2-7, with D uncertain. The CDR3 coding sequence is TGTGCCAGCAGCCAAGATCGTGAATACGAGCAGTACTTC. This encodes CASSQDREYEQYF.